This T cell receptor (beta chain) appears in the sequencing data of a study of low-dose radiotherapy and immunotherapy resistance in tumors. TRAV and TRBV primers primed cDNA for both TCRalpha and TCRbeta. The PCR that amplified TCRs ran for 20 cycles, relying on a constant-region primer and a V-primer adapter. Each CDR3 protein gets one entry after TCRdb re-called the reads with MiXCR. The sample consists of about 60,000 distinct CDR3 sequences, almost 25% of them appearing once. The time point: before trial treatment. Germline V CDR1 and CDR2: MNHEY, SVGEGT. Trimming cost V 8 bases and J 4 bases; bases outside gene matches: 6. CDR3 length equals 13 residues.

The sequence was collected from a male donor with prostate cancer. This rearrangement joins TRBV6-2 or TRBV6-3 to TRBJ2-3; 7 nucleotides match TRBD2. Material: PBMCs, obtained before treatment. CDR3 protein: CASVAGASDTQYF. The CDR3 nucleotides are TGTGCCAGCGTGGCGGGAGCTTCAGATACGCAGTATTTT.